This T cell receptor beta chain was found in a study of T cells in Graves' hyperthyroidism and ophthalmopathy. The wider study: The initial diagnosis was the point when peripheral blood was collected, ahead of any treatment.

Turning to this clonotype: A much larger clone differs by one base, so this may be a read error.

The study left out patients who had uncontrolled infection, other autoimmune disease, pregnancy or lactation. On the basis of clinical symptoms, serum thyroxine and TRAb, thyroid ultrasound and orbital computed tomography, diagnoses were made. The CDR3 sequence is 15 residues long. Per germline, CDR1 SGHAT and CDR2 FQNNGV. What was amplified from RNA transcripts were TCR beta CDR3 regions. A set of HTBI primers served as the primers for a first-round RT-PCR of the TCR CDR3. One entry per CDR3 protein, called by TCRdb with MiXCR from the multiplex PCR reads. The sample carries hundreds of thousands of distinct CDR3 sequences, approximately 13% recorded once.

The rearrangement joins TRBV11-2 to TRBJ1-1; D possibly corresponds to TRBD1 (5 bases). This sequence originates from a woman aged 40 to 50 with Graves' ophthalmopathy. The source material was blood. CDR3 sequence: CASSLVTGLNAEAFF. CDR3 nucleotide sequence: TGTGCCAGCAGCTTAGTTACGGGACTGAACGCTGAAGCTTTCTTT.